This record looks at one T cell receptor beta chain sequence and its context. Its matching antigen is unknown. Measured with immunoSEQ multiplex PCR; TCRdb has only the in-frame clones, and not every one. Of 84,000 or so clones detected, approximately 90% appear once; the ten largest clones hold 3% to 3.5%. This specimen comes from a study of T cell responses to AZD1222 COVID-19 vaccine. Whole-study findings and limits: Two AZD1222 administrations were followed by greater Spike-specific TCR breadth and depth. Reportedly, nearly half of unique spike TCRs recognized epitopes outside B.1.351/B.1.1.7 mutations. Repertoires were obtained solely post-peak T cell response.

The CDR3 contains 15 residues. Germline CDR1 is SGHRS and CDR2 is YFSETQ. Between the trimmed V and J ends, which lost 0 bases and 9 bases, there was a span of 13 bases. Samples with a second dose at about 4 or about 12 weeks were pooled together. Sequenced material: peripheral blood, taken 28 days after the second AZD1222 dose. The rearrangement joins TRBV5-1 to TRBJ1-6; maybe TRBD1 (6 bases). The clonotype originates from an adult who received the AZD1222 COVID-19 vaccine. This CDR3 reads CASSLAQGSVSPLHF. The DNA of the CDR3 is TGCGCCAGCAGCTTGGCCCAGGGGAGCGTTTCACCCCTCCACTTT.